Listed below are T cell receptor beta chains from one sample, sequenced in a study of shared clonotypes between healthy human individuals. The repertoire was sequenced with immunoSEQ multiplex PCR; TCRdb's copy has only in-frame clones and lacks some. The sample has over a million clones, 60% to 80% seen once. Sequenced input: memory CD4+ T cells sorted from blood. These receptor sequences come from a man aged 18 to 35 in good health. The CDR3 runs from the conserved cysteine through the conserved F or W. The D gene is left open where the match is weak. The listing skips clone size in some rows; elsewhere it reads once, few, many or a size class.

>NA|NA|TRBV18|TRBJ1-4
TGTGCCAGCTCCGGGAGCAGGCCTTCTCCTAATGAAAAACTGTTTTTT
CASSGSRPSPNEKLFF
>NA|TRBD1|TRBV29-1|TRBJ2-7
TGCAGCGCCCGGAGGCCGGGACAGGGGTCCTACGAGCAGTACTTC
CSARRPGQGSYEQYF
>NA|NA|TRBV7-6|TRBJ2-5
TGTGCCAGCAGCTTAGCGGATCTGGCGACCCAGTACTTC
CASSLADLATQYF
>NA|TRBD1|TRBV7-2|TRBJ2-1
TGTGCCAGCAGCCACGGGACAGGGTGGAATGAGCAGTTCTTC
CASSHGTGWNEQFF
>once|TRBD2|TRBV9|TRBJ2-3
TGTGCCAGCAGCACAGGGACTAGCGGGGGCCTAACAGATACGCAGTATTTT
CASSTGTSGGLTDTQYF
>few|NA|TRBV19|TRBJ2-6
TGTGCCAGTAGTATACAGTTCTCCCGTACTGGGGCCAACGTCCTGACTTTC
CASSIQFSRTGANVLTF
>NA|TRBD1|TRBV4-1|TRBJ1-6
TGCGCCAGCAGCCTAAACCACGGACAGGGGGGATCACCCCTCCACTTT
CASSLNHGQGGSPLHF
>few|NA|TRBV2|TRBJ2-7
TGTGCCAGCACCGGGAACTCCTACGAGCAGTACTTC
CASTGNSYEQYF
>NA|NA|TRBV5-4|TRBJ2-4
TGTGCCAGCAGCTTGGCCCAGGGGAGCGACATTCAGTACTTC
CASSLAQGSDIQYF
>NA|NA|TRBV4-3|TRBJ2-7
TGCGCCAGCAGCCGAGACTACAGGGATGTACACGAGCAGTACTTC
CASSRDYRDVHEQYF
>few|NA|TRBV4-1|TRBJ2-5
TGCGCCAGCAGCCAGGGGCCCCTGAGGGAGACCCAGTACTTC
CASSQGPLRETQYF
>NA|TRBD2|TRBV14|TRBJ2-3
TGTGCCAGCAGCCAACTAGCGGGAGCCCCAGATACGCAGTATTTT
CASSQLAGAPDTQYF
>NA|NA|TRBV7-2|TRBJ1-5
TGTGCCAGCAGCTTAGGTCTCGGTGGGAATCAGCCCCAGCATTTT
CASSLGLGGNQPQHF
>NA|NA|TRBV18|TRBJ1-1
TGTGCCAGCTCACTTCAGGGTACGGGGGGTGAAGCTTTCTTT
CASSLQGTGGEAFF
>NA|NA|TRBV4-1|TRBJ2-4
TGCGCCAGCAGCTCTTCGCCACTATTGTTGGCGGCAAACATTCAGTACTTC
CASSSSPLLLAANIQYF
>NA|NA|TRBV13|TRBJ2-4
TGTGCCAGCAGCCGAATGTTAGCCAAAAACATTCAGTACTTC
CASSRMLAKNIQYF
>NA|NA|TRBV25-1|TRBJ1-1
TGTGCCAGCAGAAACCTGAACACTGAAGCTTTCTTT
CASRNLNTEAFF
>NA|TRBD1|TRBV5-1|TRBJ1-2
TGCGCCAGCAGCTTAGAGGACAGGGGATATGGCTACACCTTC
CASSLEDRGYGYTF
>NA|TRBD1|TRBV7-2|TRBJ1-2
TGTGCCAGCAGCCGCGACAGGGTCTATGGCTACACCTTC
CASSRDRVYGYTF
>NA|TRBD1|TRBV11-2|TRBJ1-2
TGTGCCAGCAGCTTGGACAGGGGGTTTTACACCTTC
CASSLDRGFYTF
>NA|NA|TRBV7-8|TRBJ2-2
TGTGCCACCGCGCGGGTTTCCGGGGAGCTGTTTTTT
CATARVSGELFF
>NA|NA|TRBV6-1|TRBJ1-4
TGTGCCAGCAGTGAAGGAGGGAGTTATGAAAAACTGTTTTTT
CASSEGGSYEKLFF
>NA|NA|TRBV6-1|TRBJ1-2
TGTGCCAGCAGTGAAGCGCCCCAAACAGGCTATGGCTACACCTTC
CASSEAPQTGYGYTF
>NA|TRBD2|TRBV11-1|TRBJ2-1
TGTGCCAGCAGCTTAAGGGCGGGGGGTATCTACAATGAGCAGTTCTTC
CASSLRAGGIYNEQFF
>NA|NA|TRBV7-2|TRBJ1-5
TGTGCCAGCAGCCCTCTTGCGGGGGTTGGGCAGCCCCAGCATTTT
CASSPLAGVGQPQHF
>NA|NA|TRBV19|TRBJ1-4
TGTGCCAGTAGTATATACTCAACTAATGAAAAACTGTTTTTT
CASSIYSTNEKLFF
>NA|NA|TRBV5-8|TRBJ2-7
TGTGCCAGCAGCCTAGGGCCCGCAGGGGTGGGGTCCTACGAGCAGTACTTC
CASSLGPAGVGSYEQYF
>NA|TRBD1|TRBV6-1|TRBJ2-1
TGTGCCAGCAGCCGGGACAGGGTCGATGAGCAGTTCTTC
CASSRDRVDEQFF
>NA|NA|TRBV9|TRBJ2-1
TGTGCCAGCAGCGTAGGACCGGAATCCTACAATGAGCAGTTCTTC
CASSVGPESYNEQFF
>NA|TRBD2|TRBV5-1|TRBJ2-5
TGCGCCAGCAGCTGGGGGACTAGCGGGAGGGCGTCCCAAGAGACCCAGTACTTC
CASSWGTSGRASQETQYF
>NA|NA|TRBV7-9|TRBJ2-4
TGTGCCAGCAGCTTACCAGGGAACATTCAGTACTTC
CASSLPGNIQYF
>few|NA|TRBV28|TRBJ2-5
TGTGCCAGCACCGAGCAGGGGGGCCAAGAGACCCAGTACTTC
CASTEQGGQETQYF
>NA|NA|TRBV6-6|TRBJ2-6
TGTGCCAGCAGTTACTTACGTGTAGACGGGGCCAACGTCCTGACTTTC
CASSYLRVDGANVLTF
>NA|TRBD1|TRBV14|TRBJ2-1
TGTGCCAGCAGCCCCTCCCCGATACAGGGGAGCTCCTACAATGAGCAGTTCTTC
CASSPSPIQGSSYNEQFF
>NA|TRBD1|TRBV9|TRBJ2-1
TGTGCCAGCAGCCCTCATACAGGGGCCCTGGGCGGGAATGAGCAGTTCTTC
CASSPHTGALGGNEQFF
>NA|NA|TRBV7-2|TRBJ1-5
TGTGCCAGCAGCTTCGGTGGTCGTGAGCCCCAGCATTTT
CASSFGGREPQHF
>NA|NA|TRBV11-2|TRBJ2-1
TGTGCCAGCAGCTTCACTAGCTACAATGAGCAGTTCTTC
CASSFTSYNEQFF
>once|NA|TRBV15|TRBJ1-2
TGTGCCACCAGCAGAGAGCGGGGGGGCGTCCCCTATGGCTACACCTTC
CATSRERGGVPYGYTF
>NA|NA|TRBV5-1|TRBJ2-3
TGCGCCAGCAGCCCCAAGGGCAGCCCCACAGATACGCAGTATTTT
CASSPKGSPTDTQYF
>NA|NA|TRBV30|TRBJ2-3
TGTGCCTGGAGTGCGTCAGGGTCAGATACGCAGTATTTT
CAWSASGSDTQYF
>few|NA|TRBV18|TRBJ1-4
TGTGCCAGCTCACCCCAGCCCAGTAATGAAAAACTGTTTTTT
CASSPQPSNEKLFF
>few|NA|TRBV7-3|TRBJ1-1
TGTGCCAGCAGCTTAAAAGGGGGAACTGAAGCTTTCTTT
CASSLKGGTEAFF
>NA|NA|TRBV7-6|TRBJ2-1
TGTGCCAGCAGCCCCACAACTTTCTCCTACAATGAGCAGTTCTTC
CASSPTTFSYNEQFF